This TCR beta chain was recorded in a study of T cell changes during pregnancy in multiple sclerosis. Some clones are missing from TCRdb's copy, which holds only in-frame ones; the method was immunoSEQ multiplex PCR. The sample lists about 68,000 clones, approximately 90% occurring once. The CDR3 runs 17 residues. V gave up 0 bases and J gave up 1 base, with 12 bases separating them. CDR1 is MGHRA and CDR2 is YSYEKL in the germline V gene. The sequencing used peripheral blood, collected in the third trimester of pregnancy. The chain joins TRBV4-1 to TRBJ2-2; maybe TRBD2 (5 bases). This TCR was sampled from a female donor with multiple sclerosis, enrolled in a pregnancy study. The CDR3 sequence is CASSQEPAGKNTGELFF. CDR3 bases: TGCGCCAGCAGCCAAGAACCGGCGGGTAAGAACACCGGGGAGCTGTTTTTT.